This TCR beta chain derives from a study of T cell repertoires in cytomegalovirus infection. Study-wide background: Selected CMV epitopes included recently identified HLA-C-restricted ones as well as well-studied HLA-B-restricted ones. Evidence of both CMV infection and a matching HLA type came from public TCR beta signatures.

Trimming shortened V by 4 bases and J by 6 bases, and 9 bases separated the two germline ends. Germline CDR1 and CDR2: PRHDT and FYEKMQ (reference sequence). The CDR3 spans 12 residues. MiXCR was run by TCRdb on the reads, yielding one entry per CDR3 protein. Of around 710,000 distinct CDR3 sequences in the sample, about 28% were seen once. Study results and caveats: Carriage of CMV together with the relevant HLA was identifiable through cumulative public TCR beta family frequency.

As for this clonotype: The antigen remains unidentified.

The gene calls are TRBV13 and TRBJ1-2; weak D call: TRBD1 (5 bases). Source: cultured CD8+ T cells from PBMCs, taken from culture after CMV antigen stimulation. The clonotype was recovered from a human donor in good health (CMV status not recorded). Some clones in this sample may be carry-over from other donors' samples. The CDR3 reads CASSYQGDGYTF. In DNA, the CDR3 is TGTGCCAGCAGCTATCAGGGCGATGGCTACACCTTC.